This record looks at one T cell receptor beta chain sequence and its context. Its antigen is not identified. The data stem from a study of CD8+ T cells in alopecia areata. Overall study results and limits: A large proportion of expanded lesional clones were detected persisting in scalp and blood during tofacitinib.

RNA extraction and reverse transcription yielded cDNA as sequencing template. The repertoire was sequenced with immunoSEQ multiplex PCR; TCRdb's copy has only in-frame clones and lacks some. The table has approximately 280,000 clones, more than 45% seen once. Documented treatment: oral pan-JAK inhibitor, 5-10 mg twice daily. Collection of lesional scalp punch biopsies and peripheral blood was performed in alopecia areata patients. The sequence came from a human donor with alopecia areata. The specimen comprised CD4+ T cells sorted from blood, sampled at week 24, from a patient treated with tofacitinib.

Written as DNA, the CDR3 is TGTGCCAGCAGGGCCCGGGACAGCAACAATGAGCAGTTCTTC. Encoded protein: CASRARDSNNEQFF. The rearrangement joins TRBV27 to TRBJ2-1, with 7 bases that match TRBD1. Trimming at V came to 6 bases and at J to 5 bases, leaving 7 bases not matched to a gene. The germline CDR1 and CDR2 sequences are MNHEY and SMNVEV (reference sequence). This CDR3 has 14 amino acids.